The 8 T cell receptor beta chains reported below all come from one sample, sequenced in a study of CD8 T cells in Susac syndrome. cDNA came from about 0.5 to 1 ug RNA primed by random hexamers. TCRdb re-called the immunoSEQ multiplex PCR reads through MiXCR, storing one row per CDR3 protein. In the table there are under 300,000 distinct CDR3 sequences, 90% to 96% of which are singletons. The sequenced sample was CD4+ T cells from PBMCs. Receptor source: a human donor with Susac syndrome.

This sequence joins TRBV9 and TRBJ1-2; the D is unclear. This CDR3 has 15 residues. V gave up 0 bases and J gave up 4 bases, with 13 bases separating them. In germline, CDR1 is SGDLS, CDR2 YYNGEE. CDR3: CASSVVNQKGYGYTF. Written as DNA, the CDR3 is TGTGCCAGCAGCGTAGTGAACCAAAAGGGCTATGGCTACACCTTC.

The chain is built from TRBV19 and TRBJ1-1; D might be TRBD1 (5 bases). The CDR3 is 16 residues long. CDR1 is LNHDA, CDR2 SQIVND, per germline (reference sequence). Trimming took off 4 bases at V and 0 bases at J, with 15 bases between the two ends. For the CDR3, the DNA is TGTGCCAGTAGTAAAGGGTACAGGACGATGAACACTGAAGCTTTCTTT. It translates to CASSKGYRTMNTEAFF.

V usage is TRBV25-1 and J usage is TRBJ2-7; D not certain. The germline V gene encodes CDR1 MGHDK and CDR2 SYGVNS. The CDR3 is made up of 12 amino acids. Trimming removed 4 bases at V and 2 bases at J, with 6 bases between. CDR3 DNA: TGTGCCAGCAGTGGGGTTACCTACGAGCAGTACTTC. It is translated as CASSGVTYEQYF.

The chain combines TRBV18 with TRBJ2-7; D call uncertain. CDR1 and CDR2 from the germline V gene are KGHSH and LQKENI. V was cut by 6 bases and J by 7 bases, with 7 bases left in between. The CDR3 contains 10 residues. DNA of the CDR3: TGTGCCAGCTCTGACGGTGAGCAGTACTTC. This codes for CASSDGEQYF.

The chain is built from TRBV19 and TRBJ2-4; 8 bases fit TRBD1. The germline V gene encodes CDR1 LNHDA and CDR2 SQIVND (reference sequence). This CDR3 has 16 residues. The V gene end was trimmed by 4 bases and the J gene end by 1 base; junction bases not matched to a gene: 6. CDR3 sequence reads: CASSTGTGRAKNIQYF. Here the CDR3 DNA reads TGTGCCAGTAGTACAGGGACAGGTAGGGCCAAAAACATTCAGTACTTC.

The chain recombines TRBV7-9 with TRBJ2-5; maybe TRBD2 (5 bases). V lost 4 bases and J 5 bases, leaving 14 bases between the germline ends. The germline CDR1 and CDR2 sequences are SEHNR and FQNEAQ (reference sequence). The CDR3 length is 14 residues. The CDR3 region has the DNA TGTGCCAGCAGCTCTCAGGATCCGGGGGAGACCCAGTACTTC. It is translated as CASSSQDPGETQYF.

This chain links TRBV20-1 with TRBJ2-5; perhaps TRBD1 as D (6 bases). The germline V gene has CDR1 DFQATT and CDR2 SNEGSKA (reference sequence). The V gene lost 6 bases and the J gene lost 1 base, with 9 bases spanning the gap. CDR3 length equals 12 residues. CDR3 sequence: CSAQQGQETQYF. Written as DNA, the CDR3 is TGCAGTGCGCAACAGGGCCAAGAGACCCAGTACTTC.

J is TRBJ2-4 and V is TRBV29-1; the D gene is possibly TRBD2 (6 bases). Deletions cut 4 bases from V and 13 bases from J, with 17 bases between. CDR3 size: 12 residues. Germline-derived CDR1 and CDR2 are SQVTM and ANQGSEA. The CDR3: CSVGPNAGKQYF. The CDR3 DNA reads TGCAGCGTTGGTCCAAACGCGGGGAAACAGTACTTC.